The sequence of this T cell receptor (beta chain) was determined in a study of T cell changes during pregnancy in multiple sclerosis. The CDR3 spans 13 residues. Germline-derived CDR1 and CDR2 are LNHDA and SQIVND (reference sequence). Trimming removed 6 bases from V and 5 bases from J; junction bases left unmatched: 3. The assay was immunoSEQ multiplex PCR, and TCRdb's table has in-frame clones only and misses some. In the table there are tens of thousands of clones, 88% of which are singletons. This receptor was taken from a female donor in good health, enrolled as a control in a pregnancy study. The chain couples TRBV19 to TRBJ2-5; 10 nucleotides match TRBD2. The sequenced sample was CD8+ T cells from peripheral blood mononuclear cells, obtained after pregnancy. The CDR3 sequence is CASRERGGETQYF. CDR3 sequence (DNA): TGTGCCAGTAGGGAGCGGGGGGGGGAGACCCAGTACTTC.